This TCR beta chain is drawn from a study of blood T cell repertoires in COVID-19. Study in general: The United States, Italy and Spain were the sources of the acute and convalescent COVID-19 samples. The cDNA or gDNA used as material had been derived from T cells, B-cell-depleted T cells, or PBMCs.

This CDR3 region has 15 residues. Germline V gene data show CDR1 as SGHRS and CDR2 as YFSETQ. V lost 4 bases, J lost 1 base, and 4 bases stayed unmatched. In the original processing: The authors estimated nucleated cell counts from reference gene primer amplification. Assay: immunoSEQ multiplex PCR; the TCRdb copy retains only in-frame clones and omits some. The D gene and trimming were derived from the DNA, and the V and J assignments and clone size from that table. The sample lists more than 150,000 clones, around 84% occurring once. The receptor was isolated from a man aged 50-60 years with active or convalescent COVID-19. The chain couples TRBV5-1 to TRBJ1-4; 7 bases are shared with TRBD1. Source material: peripheral blood. CDR3: CASSPQGGTNEKLFF. In DNA form, the CDR3 reads TGCGCCAGCAGCCCTCAGGGGGGAACTAATGAAAAACTGTTTTTT.